The TCR beta chain described here comes from a study of T cells in localized non-small cell lung cancer. The CDR3 contains 14 residues. Trimming stripped 2 bases from V and 8 bases from J, with 16 bases between. The germline gives CDR1 GTSNPN, CDR2 SVGIG (reference sequence). Data came from immunoSEQ multiplex PCR; TCRdb stores just in-frame clones and leaves some out. The sample lists tens of thousands of clones, about nine tenths occurring once. Turning to this clone: Its antigen is as yet unknown.

Study conclusions and caveats: Adjacent uninvolved lung had the highest clonality, suggesting focused antigen responses. The study sequenced only one region of the tumor. As a result, intratumor heterogeneity could not be excluded and remains possible. Within adjacent lung there appeared a median approximately 60 of the top 100 tumor clones.

The chain combines TRBV30 with TRBJ1-5, with D unclear. The receptor's source is a woman between 35 and 70 years old with stage I lung adenocarcinoma. Specimen: peripheral blood, collected before any cancer treatment. In DNA, the CDR3 is TGTGCCTGGAGTAAAACCTTAGGCGGGGAGCCCCAGCATTTT. Translation: CAWSKTLGGEPQHF.